This TCR beta chain is drawn from a study of cytomegalovirus exposure and HLA in healthy donors. Whole-study context: Approximately 77 million unique TCRs from HLA-typed donors were held in an early release of data. Most genotyped donors, 75% to 85% of more than 300, had Caucasian-associated genetic ancestry. The study, taken as a whole, reports: Some segments of the V type, notably TRBV6-2 and TRBV6-3, were excluded as indistinguishable. Later genetic work tied a missense DCLRE1C variant to beta-chain V and J trimming.

Germline CDR1 reads MRHNA; CDR2 reads SNTAGT. Trimming cost V 5 bases and J 1 base, with 9 bases left between them. This CDR3 has 13 residues. In regard to this clone: Its antigen remains unidentified.

A multiplex PCR was run with 60 Vbeta primers and 13 Jbeta primers. This table comes from immunoSEQ multiplex PCR, and its TCRdb copy is limited to in-frame clones, with some not included. In the table there are approximately 180,000 clones, around 80% of which are singletons. Material: PBMCs. The chain employs TRBV6-4 and TRBJ2-7, with D possibly TRBD2 on 6 matching bases. The clonotype originates from a woman aged 60-75 years in good health and CMV-seropositive. The CDR3 loop is CASSREASYEQYF. CDR3 DNA sequence: TGTGCCAGCAGTAGGGAGGCGTCCTACGAGCAGTACTTC.